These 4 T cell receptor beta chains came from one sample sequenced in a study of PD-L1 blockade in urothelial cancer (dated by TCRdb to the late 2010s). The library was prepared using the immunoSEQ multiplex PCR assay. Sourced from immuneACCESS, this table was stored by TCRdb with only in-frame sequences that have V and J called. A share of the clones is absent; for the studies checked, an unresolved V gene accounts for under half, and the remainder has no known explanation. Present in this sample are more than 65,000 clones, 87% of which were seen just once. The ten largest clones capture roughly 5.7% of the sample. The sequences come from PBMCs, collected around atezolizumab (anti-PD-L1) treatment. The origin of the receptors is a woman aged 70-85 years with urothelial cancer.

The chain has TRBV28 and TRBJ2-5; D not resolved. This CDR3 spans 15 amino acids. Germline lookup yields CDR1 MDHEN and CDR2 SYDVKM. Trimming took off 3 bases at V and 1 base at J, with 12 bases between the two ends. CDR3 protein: CASSFLRLPQETQYF. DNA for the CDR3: TGTGCCAGCAGTTTCCTACGATTACCCCAAGAGACCCAGTACTTC.

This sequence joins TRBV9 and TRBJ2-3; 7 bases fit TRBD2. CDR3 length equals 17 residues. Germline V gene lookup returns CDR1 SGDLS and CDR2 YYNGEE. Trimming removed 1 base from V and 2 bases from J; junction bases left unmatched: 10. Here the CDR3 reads CASSVRLASGNTDTQYF. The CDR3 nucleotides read TGTGCCAGCAGCGTAAGGTTGGCTAGCGGAAACACAGATACGCAGTATTTT.

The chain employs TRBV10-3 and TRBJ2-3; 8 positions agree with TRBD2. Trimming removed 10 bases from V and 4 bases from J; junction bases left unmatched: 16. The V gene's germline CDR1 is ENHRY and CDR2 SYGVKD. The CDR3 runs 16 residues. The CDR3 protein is CATRGAGAAYADTQYF. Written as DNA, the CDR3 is TGTGCCACCAGAGGAGCGGGAGCAGCCTACGCAGATACGCAGTATTTT.

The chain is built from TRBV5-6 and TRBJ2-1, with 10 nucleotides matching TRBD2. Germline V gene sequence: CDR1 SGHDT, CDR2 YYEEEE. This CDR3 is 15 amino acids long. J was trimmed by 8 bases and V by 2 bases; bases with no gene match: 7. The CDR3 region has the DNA TGTGCCAGCAGCTTTCCGTCTAGCGGGAGCTATGAGCAGTTCTTC. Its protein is CASSFPSSGSYEQFF. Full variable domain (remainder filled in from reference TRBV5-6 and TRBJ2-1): DAGVTQSPTHLIKTRGQQVTLRCSPKSGHDTVSWYQQALGQGPQFIFQYYEEEERQRGNFPDRFSGHQFPNYSSELNVNALLLGDSALYLCASSFPSSGSYEQFFGPGTRLTVL.